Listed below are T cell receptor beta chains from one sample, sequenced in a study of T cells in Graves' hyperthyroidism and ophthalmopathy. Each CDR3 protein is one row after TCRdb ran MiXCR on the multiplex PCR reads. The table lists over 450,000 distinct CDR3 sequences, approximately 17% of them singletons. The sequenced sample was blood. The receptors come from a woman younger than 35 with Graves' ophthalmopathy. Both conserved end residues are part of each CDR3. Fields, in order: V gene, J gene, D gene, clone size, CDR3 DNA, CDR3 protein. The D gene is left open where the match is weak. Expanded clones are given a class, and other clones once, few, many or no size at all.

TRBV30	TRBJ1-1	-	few	TGTGCCTGGAGTGTTAGAGACAGGATGAGCACTGAAGCTTTCTTT	CAWSVRDRMSTEAFF
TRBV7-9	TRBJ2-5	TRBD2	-	TGTGCCAGCAGCTCCGGGAATAGCGGGAGAGAGACCCAGTACTTC	CASSSGNSGRETQYF
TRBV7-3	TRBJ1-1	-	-	TGTGCCAGCAGCGCCGGACAGTATACTGAAGCTTTCTTT	CASSAGQYTEAFF
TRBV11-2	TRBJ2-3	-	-	TGTGCCAGCAGCTTAGATGGGGGGGCCTGGGATACGCAGTATTTT	CASSLDGGAWDTQYF
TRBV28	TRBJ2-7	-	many	TGTGCCAGCAGCCTAACAGGGTCTTTCTCCTACGAGCAGTACTTC	CASSLTGSFSYEQYF
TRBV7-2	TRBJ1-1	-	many	TGTGCCAGCAGCTTAGTGGGTTTGGGAGGGCTGGTCGAAGCTTTCTTT	CASSLVGLGGLVEAFF
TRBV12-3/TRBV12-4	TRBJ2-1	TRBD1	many	TGTGCCAGCAGCCGAATGGGACAGGGGAATGAGCAGTTCTTC	CASSRMGQGNEQFF
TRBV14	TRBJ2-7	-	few	TGTGCCAGCAGCCAAGAGGGCTCCTACGAGCAGTACTTC	CASSQEGSYEQYF
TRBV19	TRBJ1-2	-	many	TGTGCCAGTAGTATCGGCAGGGGAGATGATGGCTACACCTTC	CASSIGRGDDGYTF
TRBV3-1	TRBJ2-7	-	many	TGTGCCAGCAGCCAGACCTTCACAGGAACTTACGAGCAGTACTTC	CASSQTFTGTYEQYF
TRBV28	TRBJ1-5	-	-	TGTGCCAGCAGTCCATTAGGTATCGATCAGCCCCAGCATTTT	CASSPLGIDQPQHF
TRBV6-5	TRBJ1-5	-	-	TGTGCCAGCAGTTACTATCCGCGGGGTGGGCAGCCCCAGCATTTT	CASSYYPRGGQPQHF
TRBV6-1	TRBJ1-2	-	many	TGTGCCAGCAAATCCGACTATGGCTACACCTTC	CASKSDYGYTF
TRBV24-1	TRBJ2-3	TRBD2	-	TGTGCCACCAGTAGGACTAGCGGTTTCACAGATACGCAGTATTTT	CATSRTSGFTDTQYF
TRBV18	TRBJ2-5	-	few	TGTGCCAGCTCACCACCCGGCGCACCGTCGGGAGAGACCCAGTACTTC	CASSPPGAPSGETQYF
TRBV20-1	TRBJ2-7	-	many	TGCAGTGCCCCCGGGGGCAACGAGCAGTACTTC	CSAPGGNEQYF
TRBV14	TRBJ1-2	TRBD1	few	TGTGCCAGCAGCCACCGGGACAGGGGCTACACCTTC	CASSHRDRGYTF
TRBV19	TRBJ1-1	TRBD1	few	TGTGCCAGTAGTATAACGGGTACAGGGGGCATGAACACTGAAGCTTTCTTT	CASSITGTGGMNTEAFF
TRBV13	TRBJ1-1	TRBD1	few	TGTGCCAGCAGCTGGGGCCGCGGACAGGGGGCTGAAGCTTTCTTT	CASSWGRGQGAEAFF
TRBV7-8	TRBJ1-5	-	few	TGTGCCAGCAGCTCGCTTCCAGGGAGTAGCAATCAGCCCCAGCATTTT	CASSSLPGSSNQPQHF
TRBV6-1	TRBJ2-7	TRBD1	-	TGTGCCAGCAGCTACAGGGGTCACTCCTACGAGCAGTACTTC	CASSYRGHSYEQYF
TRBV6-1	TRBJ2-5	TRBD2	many	TGTGCCAGCAGTTGGAGTAGCGGGGGGACTAGAGAGACCCAGTACTTC	CASSWSSGGTRETQYF
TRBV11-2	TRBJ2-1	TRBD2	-	TGTGCCAGCAGCTTAGTAAAGGGACTAGCCCGGGGGAGTGAGCAGTTCTTC	CASSLVKGLARGSEQFF
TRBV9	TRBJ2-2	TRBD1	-	TGTGCCAGCAGCGTCGGAGGACAGGGGATGAACACCGGGGAGCTGTTTTTT	CASSVGGQGMNTGELFF
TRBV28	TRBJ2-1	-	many	TGTGCCAGCAGTCTCCGGGACAAGTCCTACAATGAGCAGTTCTTC	CASSLRDKSYNEQFF
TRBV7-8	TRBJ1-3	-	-	TGTGCCAGCAGCGGTACCCTCGGGGACACCATATATTTT	CASSGTLGDTIYF
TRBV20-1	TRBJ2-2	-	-	TGCAGTGCTACCCAAACAGGGAACACCGGGGAGCTGTTTTTT	CSATQTGNTGELFF
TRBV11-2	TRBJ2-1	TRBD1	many	TGTGCCAGCAGCAGACCGCCGACAGGGCCCTCCTACAATGAGCAGTTCTTC	CASSRPPTGPSYNEQFF
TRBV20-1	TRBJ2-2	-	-	TGCAGTGCTATACACCAAAGAGGGGTCACCGGGGAGCTGTTTTTT	CSAIHQRGVTGELFF
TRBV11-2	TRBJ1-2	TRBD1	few	TGTGCCAGCAGCCCTCTCCTGACAGGGTCCTATGGCTACACCTTC	CASSPLLTGSYGYTF
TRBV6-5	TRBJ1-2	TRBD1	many	TGTGCCAGCAGTTACTCGACAGGGATCTATGGCTACACCTTC	CASSYSTGIYGYTF
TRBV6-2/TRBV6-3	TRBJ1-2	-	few	TGTGCCAGCAGTTCACAGGCGAACTATGGCTACACCTTC	CASSSQANYGYTF
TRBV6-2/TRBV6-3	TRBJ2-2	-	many	TGTGCCAGCAGTTACTCGAGCCAGCCCGGGGAGCTGTTTTTT	CASSYSSQPGELFF
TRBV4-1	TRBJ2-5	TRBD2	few	TGCGCCAGCAGCCCCGAGCGGGAAGGGGTCGAGACCCAGTACTTC	CASSPEREGVETQYF
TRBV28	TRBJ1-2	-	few	TGTGCCAGCAGTTCCCCCGGCGGGCTCTATGGCTACACCTTC	CASSSPGGLYGYTF
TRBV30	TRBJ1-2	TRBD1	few	TGTGCCCTTACAGGGGGCTCTGGGGGCTACACCTTC	CALTGGSGGYTF
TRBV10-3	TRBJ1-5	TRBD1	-	TGTGCCATCAGTGACCTAAACCTCGGACAGGACCAGCCCCAGCATTTT	CAISDLNLGQDQPQHF
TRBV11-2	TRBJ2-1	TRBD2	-	TGTGCCAGCAGCGGAAGGACTAGCGGGAGGCAAGGCAATGAGCAGTTCTTC	CASSGRTSGRQGNEQFF